This passage covers 19 T cell receptor beta chains from one sample sequenced in a study of blood T cell repertoires in COVID-19. Repertoires were generated with immunoSEQ multiplex PCR, while TCRdb's copy carries only in-frame clones and drops some. The sample carries around 200,000 clones, around 87% recorded once. The sample taken for sequencing was peripheral blood. Source of these receptors: a man aged 18 to 30 with active or convalescent COVID-19.

V gene TRBV7-2 combines with J gene TRBJ1-4; 8 bases are shared with TRBD1. CDR3 size: 15 residues. CDR1 and CDR2 from the germline V gene are SGHTA and FQGNSA. V was clipped by 5 bases and J by 3 bases; unmatched bases: 5. CDR3 region: CASSVRGRSNEKLFF. The DNA for the CDR3 is TGTGCCAGCAGCGTCAGGGGGCGATCTAATGAAAAACTGTTTTTT.

This clone has just one count. The chain couples TRBV11-3 to TRBJ1-1, with 8 positions matching TRBD1. Germline CDR1 reads SGHNT; CDR2 reads YENEEA. This CDR3 region has 14 residues. Losses at the gene ends were 5 bases for V and 6 bases for J; bases not matched to a gene: 8. This CDR3 reads CASSGATGVAEAFF. The CDR3, as DNA: TGTGCCAGCAGCGGAGCGACAGGGGTAGCTGAAGCTTTCTTT.

This rearrangement joins TRBV11-2 to TRBJ2-1; the match to TRBD1 covers 8 bases. The J segment lost 2 bases and the V segment lost 5 bases, leaving 2 bases of the junction unmatched. Germline CDR1 is SGHAT and CDR2 is FQNNGV. This CDR3 is 14 amino acids long. CDR3 coding DNA: TGTGCCAGCAGCCCGACAGGGGCCTACAATGAGCAGTTCTTC. It specifies CASSPTGAYNEQFF.

The genes are TRBV5-1 and TRBJ1-2; 7 nucleotides match TRBD1. This CDR3 is built from 15 residues. Germline lookup yields CDR1 SGHRS and CDR2 YFSETQ. The V segment lost 4 bases and the J segment 0 bases; nucleotides outside the gene matches: 6. CDR3 amino acids: CASSPGGTANYGYTF. DNA of the CDR3: TGCGCCAGCAGCCCAGGCGGGACAGCTAACTATGGCTACACCTTC.

By sample share, this clone is medium-sized (0.01 to 0.1%). The rearrangement joins TRBV30 to TRBJ2-4; D gene ambiguous. Deletions cut 2 bases from V and 2 bases from J, with 4 bases between. The V gene's germline CDR1 is GTSNPN and CDR2 SVGIG (reference sequence). CDR3 length: 12 residues. CDR3: CAWSSSKNIQYF. For the CDR3, the DNA is TGTGCCTGGAGTTCGTCCAAAAACATTCAGTACTTC.

In its sample, this clone was seen once. CDR3 residues: CASSPPGQGGTGELFF. Written as DNA, the CDR3 is TGTGCCAGCAGCCCCCCGGGACAGGGTGGTACCGGGGAGCTGTTTTTT. V and J are TRBV28 and TRBJ2-2; 9 bases line up with TRBD1. CDR1 and CDR2 from the germline V gene are MDHEN and SYDVKM. The J segment lost 5 bases and the V segment lost 6 bases, leaving 10 bases of the junction unmatched. The CDR3 has 16 amino acids.

V and J are TRBV27 and TRBJ2-1; a possible D gene is TRBD1 (5 bases). CDR1 and CDR2 (germline): MNHEY, SMNVEV (reference sequence). V was shortened by 7 bases and J by 9 bases, with 10 bases between the two germline ends. CDR3 size: 11 residues. The CDR3 DNA reads TGTGCCAGCAAGGGGTTTAGTGAGCAGTTCTTC. Amino acids: CASKGFSEQFF.

This sequence joins TRBV2 and TRBJ2-6; 8 bases align to TRBD2. CDR3 size: 14 residues. Unmatched junction bases numbered 7, after V lost 11 bases and J lost 4 bases. Per germline, CDR1 SNHLY and CDR2 FYNNEI. The CDR3 is CASSLADGANVLTF. CDR3 coding DNA: TGTGCCTCGTCACTAGCGGACGGGGCCAACGTCCTGACTTTC.

This clone was counted a single time. This sequence joins TRBV28 and TRBJ1-1; 8 positions agree with TRBD1. The ends lost 4 bases at V and 0 bases at J; junction bases unmatched: 4. The CDR3 extends over 15 amino acids. Germline V gene data show CDR1 as MDHEN and CDR2 as SYDVKM. The CDR3 reads CASSYSGGMNTEAFF. The DNA of the CDR3 is TGTGCCAGCAGTTATTCAGGGGGCATGAACACTGAAGCTTTCTTT.

The chain has TRBV15 and TRBJ1-6, with 10 bases aligning to TRBD1. Per the germline V gene, CDR1 is LNHNV and CDR2 is YYDKDF (reference sequence). This CDR3 region has 18 residues. The V segment lost 0 bases and the J segment 3 bases; nucleotides outside the gene matches: 5. CDR3 sequence (DNA): TGTGCCACCAGCAGAGATTTAGGGACAGGGGTCTATAATTCACCCCTCCACTTT. It encodes CATSRDLGTGVYNSPLHF. The whole variable domain, remainder taken from reference TRBV15 and TRBJ1-6, is DAMVIQNPRYQVTQFGKPVTLSCSQTLNHNVMYWYQQKSSQAPKLLFHYYDKDFNNEADTPDNFQSRRPNTSFCFLDIRSPGLGDTAMYLCATSRDLGTGVYNSPLHFGNGTRLTVT.

The chain is built from TRBV14 and TRBJ2-1, with TRBD1 matching 7 bases. This CDR3 has 15 amino acids. From germline, CDR1 is SGHDN and CDR2 FVKESK. The junction had 8 bases not matched to a gene; V was cut back by 3 bases and J by 6 bases. CDR3 coding DNA: TGTGCCAGCAGCCACTACCGGACAGGTCCCAATGAGCAGTTCTTC. This encodes CASSHYRTGPNEQFF.

V and J are TRBV4-3 and TRBJ2-3, with 9 positions matching TRBD2. Germline V lookup: CDR1 LGHNA, CDR2 YSLEER. CDR3 size: 17 residues. After removal of 0 bases from V and 4 bases from J, the junction contained 8 bases not matched to a gene. The CDR3 DNA is TGCGCCAGCAGCCAAGACCACCCAACTAGCGGGTCAGATACGCAGTATTTT. Encoded protein: CASSQDHPTSGSDTQYF.

This chain links TRBV6-6 with TRBJ2-5; D is unresolved. Trimming shortened V by 2 bases and J by 2 bases, and 12 bases separated the two germline ends. Germline values: CDR1 MNHNY, CDR2 SVGAGI (reference sequence). The length of the CDR3 is 15 residues. For the CDR3, the DNA is TGTGCCAGCAGTTACCCTATTTACGAGCAAGAGACCCAGTACTTC. Translated, it gives CASSYPIYEQETQYF.

V usage is TRBV6-1 and J usage is TRBJ2-7; possible D gene TRBD2, 5 bases. V lost 11 bases to trimming and J lost 4 bases, with 21 bases between them. This CDR3 contains 14 residues. Germline V gives CDR1 MNHNS, CDR2 SASEGT. CDR3 residues: CAVSRDPRQYEQYF. In nucleotides, the CDR3 is TGTGCCGTATCACGGGATCCTCGTCAGTACGAGCAGTACTTC.

This clone was detected once. V is TRBV6-5 and J is TRBJ2-7, with 12 bases fitting TRBD2. In germline, CDR1 is MNHEY, CDR2 SVGAGI. With 4 bases clipped from V and 6 bases from J, the junction kept 4 bases outside the gene matches. This CDR3 is 14 amino acids long. CDR3 sequence (DNA): TGTGCCAGCAGTTCTAGCGGGAGGGCCGCCGAGCAGTACTTC. Protein product: CASSSSGRAAEQYF.

The rearrangement links TRBV10-1 to TRBJ1-3, with no clear D. The CDR3 runs to 18 residues. Germline V gene sequence: CDR1 WNHNN, CDR2 SYGVQD (reference sequence). Trimming took off 2 bases at V and 0 bases at J, with 17 bases between the two ends. The CDR3 sequence: CASSEGSYRVSSGNTIYF. The DNA for the CDR3 is TGCGCCAGCAGTGAGGGTTCCTACCGCGTGAGCTCTGGAAACACCATATATTTT.

The genes are TRBV6-1 and TRBJ1-5; D is undetermined. This CDR3 is built from 14 residues. Trimming took 0 bases from V and 4 from J, leaving 7 bases between them. Per germline, CDR1 MNHNS and CDR2 SASEGT. The DNA for the CDR3 is TGTGCCAGCAGTGAAGCGGGCAGGAATCAGCCCCAGCATTTT. Residues: CASSEAGRNQPQHF.

V gene TRBV3-1 (or the pseudogene TRBV3-2) combines with J gene TRBJ1-4; D is perhaps TRBD1 (5 bases). Germline CDR1 LGHDT, CDR2 YNNKEL (reference sequence). The CDR3 spans 14 residues. With 0 bases removed from V and 7 bases from J, the gap between germline ends came to 9 bases. The CDR3 DNA sequence: TGTGCCAGCAGCCAAGATCGGGGGGTTGAAAAACTGTTTTTT. Translation gives CASSQDRGVEKLFF.

This chain joins TRBV29-1 and TRBJ1-5; 9 nucleotides align to TRBD1. The V and J ends lost 4 bases and 5 bases, in that order; junction bases with no gene match: 6. Per germline, CDR1 SQVTM and CDR2 ANQGSEA. The CDR3 contains 14 residues. The CDR3 is CSVAQGASDQPQHF. CDR3 DNA: TGCAGCGTTGCACAGGGGGCGTCGGATCAGCCCCAGCATTTT.